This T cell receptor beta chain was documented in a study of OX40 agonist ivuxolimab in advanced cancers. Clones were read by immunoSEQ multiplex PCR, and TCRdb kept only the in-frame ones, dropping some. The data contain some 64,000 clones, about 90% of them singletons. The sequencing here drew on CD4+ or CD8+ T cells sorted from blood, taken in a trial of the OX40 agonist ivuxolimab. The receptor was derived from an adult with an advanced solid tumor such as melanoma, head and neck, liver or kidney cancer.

Here the CDR3 reads CAWASGGYNEQFF. DNA of the CDR3: TGTGCCTGGGCTAGCGGGGGGTACAATGAGCAGTTCTTC. The chain has TRBV30 and TRBJ2-1; TRBD2 matches 11 bases. CDR1 and CDR2 (germline): GTSNPN, SVGIG (reference sequence). V was clipped by 5 bases and J by 4 bases; unmatched bases: 1. CDR3 size: 13 residues.